This TCR beta chain was profiled in a study of shared clonotypes between healthy human individuals. The count of this clone is one. Other DNA variants within this sample encode the same CDR3. In the source study's methods: ImmunoSEQ yielded junction-only sequences lacking quality scores, so filtering differed. Generated by immunoSEQ multiplex PCR, the TCRdb table keeps only in-frame clones and is missing some. The V and J calls and clone size come from that table; D and trimming were worked out from the DNA. The sample comprises 1.6 million or so clones, less than 99% of which are singletons, and approximately 0.4% rests with the top ten. The sequence was collected from a man aged 25-45 years in good health. The source material was naive CD4+ T cells sorted from blood. Subset here: CD45RA+ positively selected.

The CDR3 sequence: CASSGETQYF. The CDR3 DNA sequence: TGTGCCAGCTCCGGAGAGACCCAGTACTTC. The chain uses TRBV7-8 and TRBJ2-5, with D unclear. Germline-derived CDR1 and CDR2 are SGHVS and FQNEAQ. Trimming cost V 8 bases and J 4 bases, with 5 bases left between them. This CDR3 is built from 10 residues.